The clone carrying this T cell receptor (beta chain) was detected many times. Antigen unknown. The sample belongs to a study of T cells after posttransplantation cyclophosphamide. Study-wide results and caveats: Recipient CMV seropositivity and CMV reactivation strongly tracked TRB clonality. Donor CD8+ memory clones often dominated recipient blood repertoires at later times. TRB overlap between skin or GI tissue T cells and blood was limited.

Produced via immunoSEQ multiplex PCR; TCRdb's table is partial and in-frame only. The data list 20,000 to 30,000 clones, none observed once; about 4.5% falls to the top ten. Peripheral blood was collected from the related graft donor on the marrow donation day. J was trimmed by 3 bases and V by 1 base; bases with no gene match: 7. This CDR3 has 17 amino acids. Germline V gene lookup returns CDR1 SGHTA and CDR2 FQGNSA. The TCR sequence derives from a woman aged 50 to 60 in good health, CMV-negative, and a related stem cell transplant donor. The sequencing sample was made of PBMCs. V gene TRBV7-2 combines with J gene TRBJ2-2; 8 bases fit TRBD2. The CDR3 sequence: CASSLVVSGIYTGELFF. In nucleotides, the CDR3 is TGTGCCAGCAGCTTAGTCGTTAGCGGGATTTACACCGGGGAGCTGTTTTTT.